This T cell receptor beta chain originates from a study of shared T cell receptors in the human thymus. The protocol was immunoSEQ multiplex PCR, while the TCRdb copy is restricted to in-frame clones and leaves out a portion. In the table there are 700,000 or so clones, approximately 83% of which are singletons. These same data were also listed under a study on human thymus T cells.

The specimen sequenced was thymocytes. The sequence was obtained from a girl under three years old with a congenital heart defect.

This CDR3 reads CASRGDETQYF. The DNA for the CDR3 is TGTGCCAGCAGGGGAGACGAGACCCAGTACTTC. This chain uses TRBV7-8 with TRBJ2-5, with a weak D call TRBD2 (5 bases). Germline CDR1 is SGHVS and CDR2 is FQNEAQ. CDR3 length equals 11 residues. Trimming shortened V by 6 bases and J by 5 bases, and 7 bases separated the two germline ends.